This T cell receptor (beta chain) was captured in a study of T cell clones after liver transplantation. The CDR3 has 16 residues. Germline V gene sequence: CDR1 LGHNA, CDR2 YSLEER. Trimming left V 5 bases short and J 4 bases short, with 18 bases between. Clones were sequenced by immunoSEQ multiplex PCR, and TCRdb holds only the in-frame ones, with some missing. The sample lists 85,000 to 130,000 clones, more than 75% seen once, with just under 1% in the top ten. This chain connects TRBV4-3 to TRBJ2-1; D unclear. The receptor's source is a human donor who received a liver transplant. Material: CD4+ T cells from blood, obtained before liver transplant. Here the CDR3 DNA reads TGCGCCAGCAGCTCCCAACAGCGAACAAGTTACAATGAGCAGTTCTTC. Protein sequence: CASSSQQRTSYNEQFF.